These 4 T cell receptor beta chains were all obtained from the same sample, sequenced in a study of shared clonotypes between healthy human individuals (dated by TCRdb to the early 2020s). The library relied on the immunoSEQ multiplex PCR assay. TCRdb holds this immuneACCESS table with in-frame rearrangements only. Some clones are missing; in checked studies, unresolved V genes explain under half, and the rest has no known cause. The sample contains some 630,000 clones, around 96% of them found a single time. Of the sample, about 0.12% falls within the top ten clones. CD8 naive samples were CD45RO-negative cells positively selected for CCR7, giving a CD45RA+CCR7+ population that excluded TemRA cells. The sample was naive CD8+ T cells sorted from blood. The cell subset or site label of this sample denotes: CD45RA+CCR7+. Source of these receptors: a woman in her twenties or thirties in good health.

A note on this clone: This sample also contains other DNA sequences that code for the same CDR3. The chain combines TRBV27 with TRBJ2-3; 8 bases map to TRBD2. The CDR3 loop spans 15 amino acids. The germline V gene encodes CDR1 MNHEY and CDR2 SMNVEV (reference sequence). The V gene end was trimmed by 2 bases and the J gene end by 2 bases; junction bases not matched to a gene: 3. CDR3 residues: CASSLAGGPTDTQYF. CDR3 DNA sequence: TGTGCCAGCAGTTTAGCGGGGGGTCCCACAGATACGCAGTATTTT.

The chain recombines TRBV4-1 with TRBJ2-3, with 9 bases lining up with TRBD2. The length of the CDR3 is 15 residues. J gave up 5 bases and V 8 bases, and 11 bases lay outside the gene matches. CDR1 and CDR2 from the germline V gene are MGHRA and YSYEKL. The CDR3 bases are TGCGCCAGCCAGGGAGTAGCGGGAGTTATAGATACGCAGTATTTT. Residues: CASQGVAGVIDTQYF.

This CDR3 is CASSSSLGDRAYEQYF. CDR3 coding DNA: TGTGCCAGCAGCTCCTCCCTCGGGGACAGAGCCTACGAGCAGTACTTC. The genes are TRBV7-9 and TRBJ2-7; 7 bases align to TRBD1. The CDR3 runs 16 residues. Trimming cost V 4 bases and J 2 bases; bases outside gene matches: 11. Germline CDR1 and CDR2: SEHNR and FQNEAQ (reference sequence).

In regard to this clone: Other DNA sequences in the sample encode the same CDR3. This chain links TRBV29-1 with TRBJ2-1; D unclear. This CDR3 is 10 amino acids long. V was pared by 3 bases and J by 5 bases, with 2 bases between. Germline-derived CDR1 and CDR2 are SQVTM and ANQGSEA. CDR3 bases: TGCAGCGTTGATGACAATGAGCAGTTCTTC. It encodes CSVDDNEQFF.